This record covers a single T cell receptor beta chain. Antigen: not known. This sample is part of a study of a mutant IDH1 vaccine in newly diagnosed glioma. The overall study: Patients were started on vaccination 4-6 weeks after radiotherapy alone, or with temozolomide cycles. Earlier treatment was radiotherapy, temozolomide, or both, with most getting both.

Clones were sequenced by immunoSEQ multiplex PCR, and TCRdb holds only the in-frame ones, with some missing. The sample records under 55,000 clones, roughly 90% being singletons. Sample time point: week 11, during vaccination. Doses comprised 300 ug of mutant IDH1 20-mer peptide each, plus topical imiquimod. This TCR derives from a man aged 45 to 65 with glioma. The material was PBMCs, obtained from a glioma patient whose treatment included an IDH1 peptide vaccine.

The CDR3 sequence is CASRPGTGGGTQYF. The CDR3 DNA sequence: TGTGCCAGTAGACCCGGGACAGGGGGGGGGACCCAGTACTTC. The chain employs TRBV19 and TRBJ2-5, with 11 nucleotides matching TRBD1. The germline V gene has CDR1 LNHDA and CDR2 SQIVND (reference sequence). The trim removed 6 bases at V and 7 bases at J, leaving 7 bases unmatched. The CDR3 covers 14 residues.